Below are 17 T cell receptor beta chains sequenced from a single sample in a study of blood T cell repertoires in COVID-19. Sequencing used immunoSEQ multiplex PCR; TCRdb keeps in-frame clones, though not all of them. This table holds approximately 260,000 clones, roughly 90% found once. Sequencing input: peripheral blood. These TCRs come from a woman aged 55 to 70 with COVID-19, enrolled during active disease.

This clone was counted between two and nine times. This chain uses TRBV19 with TRBJ1-5; 8 nucleotides line up with TRBD1. Germline V lookup: CDR1 LNHDA, CDR2 SQIVND (reference sequence). The junction had 6 bases not matched to a gene; V was cut back by 5 bases and J by 6 bases. The CDR3 is made up of 14 amino acids. CDR3 DNA sequence: TGTGCCAGTAGTTCCCGACAGGGGCCTCAGCCCCAGCATTTT. Residues: CASSSRQGPQPQHF.

The chain links TRBV7-3 to TRBJ1-1, with TRBD1 matching over 9 bases. In germline, CDR1 is SGHTA, CDR2 FQGTGA. CDR3 length: 14 amino acids. Trimming cost V 5 bases and J 4 bases; bases outside gene matches: 5. This CDR3 is CASSLTGGGTEAFF. The CDR3 DNA is TGTGCCAGCAGCCTGACAGGGGGAGGCACTGAAGCTTTCTTT.

Regarding this clone: The same CDR3 arises from other DNA sequences in this sample as well. The chain carries TRBV5-1 and TRBJ1-1, with 8 nucleotides matching TRBD1. J gave up 2 bases and V 5 bases, and 5 bases lay outside the gene matches. Per the germline V gene, CDR1 is SGHRS and CDR2 is YFSETQ. The CDR3 covers 14 residues. CDR3: CASSPQGANTEAFF. The CDR3 bases are TGCGCCAGCAGTCCCCAGGGGGCTAACACTGAAGCTTTCTTT.

This clone was observed once. The rearrangement links TRBV4-2 to TRBJ2-2; 15 nucleotides align to TRBD2. Losses at the gene ends were 3 bases for V and 5 bases for J; bases not matched to a gene: 7. CDR1 LGHNA and CDR2 YNFKEQ come from the germline V gene. The CDR3 covers 18 residues. DNA of the CDR3: TGTGCCAGCAGCCACACGGGACTAGCGGGGGGAAGAACCGGGGAGCTGTTTTTT. Translation gives CASSHTGLAGGRTGELFF.

This rearrangement joins TRBV2 to TRBJ2-7, with 8 bases that match TRBD1. V dropped 3 bases and J dropped 3; count of bases not matched to a gene: 4. Per the germline V gene, CDR1 is SNHLY and CDR2 is FYNNEI. The CDR3 is 14 residues long. This chain's CDR3 is CASSEGTGDYEQYF. CDR3 coding DNA: TGTGCCAGCAGTGAGGGGACAGGAGACTACGAGCAGTACTTC.

The chain carries TRBV11-1 and TRBJ2-1, with TRBD1 identical over 7 bases. Germline CDR1 and CDR2: SGHAT and FQDESV (reference sequence). With 2 bases clipped from V and 2 bases from J, the junction kept 3 bases outside the gene matches. This CDR3 comprises 15 residues. CDR3 sequence reads: CASSLHRGTYNEQFF. The CDR3 coding sequence is TGTGCCAGCAGCTTACACAGGGGAACCTACAATGAGCAGTTCTTC.

The chain employs TRBV6-2 or TRBV6-3 and TRBJ2-2; 10 nucleotides agree with TRBD1. With V trimmed by 6 bases and J by 6 bases, 7 bases remained unmatched. Germline V gene data show CDR1 as MNHEY and CDR2 as SVGEGT. This CDR3 has 15 amino acids. The CDR3 protein is CASSRQGAWAGELFF. CDR3 nucleotide sequence: TGTGCCAGCAGCCGACAGGGGGCCTGGGCCGGGGAGCTGTTTTTT.

This clone is a singleton in its sample. This chain links TRBV7-3 with TRBJ2-3; 10 positions match TRBD2. The germline CDR1 and CDR2 sequences are SGHTA and FQGTGA. This CDR3 comprises 16 residues. V lost 0 bases, J lost 2 bases, and 2 bases stayed unmatched. The CDR3 sequence is CASSLTTSGSTDTQYF. As DNA, the CDR3 is TGTGCCAGCAGCTTAACGACTAGCGGGTCCACAGATACGCAGTATTTT.

The chain combines TRBV12-3 or TRBV12-4 with TRBJ2-7; D call uncertain. This CDR3 has 10 residues. V gave up 3 bases and J gave up 5 bases, with 2 bases separating them. The DNA for the CDR3 is TGTGCCAGCAGTTTTAACGAGCAGTACTTC. Amino acids: CASSFNEQYF.

The chain recombines TRBV7-9 with TRBJ2-5; D gene uncertain. The V end lost 2 bases, the J end lost 3 bases, and 10 bases lay between the germline ends. Germline CDR1 reads SEHNR; CDR2 reads FQNEAQ (reference sequence). The CDR3 covers 14 residues. The CDR3 bases are TGTGCCAGCAGCTTAATCCCCCGGGAAGAGACCCAGTACTTC. Amino acid sequence: CASSLIPREETQYF.

The V and J genes are TRBV14 and TRBJ2-1; 12 bases agree with TRBD2. Germline CDR1 reads SGHDN; CDR2 reads FVKESK. V lost 0 bases and J lost 1; bases outside the gene matches: 16. This CDR3 comprises 22 residues. This chain's CDR3 is CASSQDFLAGGFNYWSYNEQFF. For the CDR3, the DNA is TGTGCCAGCAGCCAAGATTTCCTAGCGGGGGGGTTTAACTACTGGTCCTACAATGAGCAGTTCTTC.

V is TRBV5-6 and J is TRBJ2-3; 8 nucleotides match TRBD2. The CDR3 loop spans 15 amino acids. Losses at the gene ends were 0 bases for V and 4 bases for J; bases not matched to a gene: 4. The germline gives CDR1 SGHDT, CDR2 YYEEEE. As DNA, the CDR3 is TGTGCCAGCAGCTTGGTTGCGGGGGGCCCAGATACGCAGTATTTT. It encodes CASSLVAGGPDTQYF.

The chain carries TRBV7-3 and TRBJ1-5; D remains ambiguous. CDR3 size: 15 residues. V lost 1 base and J lost 0, with 7 bases in between. Germline V CDR1 and CDR2: SGHTA, FQGTGA. The CDR3 reads CASSLNGGSNQPQHF. The CDR3 region has the DNA TGTGCCAGCAGCTTAAACGGTGGTAGCAATCAGCCCCAGCATTTT. The variable domain in full, with the rest retrieved from reference TRBV7-3 and TRBJ1-5, is GAGVSQTPSNKVTEKGKYVELRCDPISGHTALYWYRQSLGQGPEFLIYFQGTGAADDSGLPNDRFFAVRPEGSVSTLKIQRTERGDSAVYLCASSLNGGSNQPQHFGDGTRLSIL.

The chain combines TRBV27 with TRBJ2-3; D call uncertain. The CDR3 sequence is 14 residues long. Germline loops: CDR1 MNHEY, CDR2 SMNVEV (reference sequence). V gave up 2 bases and J gave up 3 bases, with 9 bases separating them. The CDR3 loop reads CASSLGTVTDTQYF. CDR3 sequence (DNA): TGTGCCAGCAGTTTAGGAACAGTAACAGATACGCAGTATTTT.

The V gene is TRBV4-3, the J gene TRBJ2-7; 8 nucleotides align to TRBD1. Germline V CDR1 and CDR2: LGHNA, YSLEER. The V segment lost 4 bases and the J segment 3 bases; nucleotides outside the gene matches: 8. CDR3 length equals 15 residues. The CDR3 reads CASSPRTGSSYEQYF. The CDR3 DNA follows: TGCGCCAGCAGCCCCCGGACAGGGTCGAGCTACGAGCAGTACTTC.

The rearrangement links TRBV19 to TRBJ1-2; D is perhaps TRBD1 (6 bases). Germline assignment: CDR1 LNHDA and CDR2 SQIVND (reference sequence). V was pared by 3 bases and J by 4 bases, with 12 bases between. The length of the CDR3 is 14 residues. The CDR3 spells CASSILDSGYGYTF. The CDR3, as DNA: TGTGCCAGTAGTATCCTGGACAGTGGCTATGGCTACACCTTC.

The rearrangement uses TRBV27 and TRBJ1-5, with TRBD1 matching 8 bases. This CDR3 region has 16 residues. The V segment lost 5 bases and the J segment 7 bases; nucleotides outside the gene matches: 13. In germline, CDR1 is MNHEY, CDR2 SMNVEV (reference sequence). The CDR3 spells CASSARQGRGEQPQHF. Here the CDR3 DNA reads TGTGCCAGCAGTGCCCGACAGGGGAGAGGTGAGCAGCCCCAGCATTTT.